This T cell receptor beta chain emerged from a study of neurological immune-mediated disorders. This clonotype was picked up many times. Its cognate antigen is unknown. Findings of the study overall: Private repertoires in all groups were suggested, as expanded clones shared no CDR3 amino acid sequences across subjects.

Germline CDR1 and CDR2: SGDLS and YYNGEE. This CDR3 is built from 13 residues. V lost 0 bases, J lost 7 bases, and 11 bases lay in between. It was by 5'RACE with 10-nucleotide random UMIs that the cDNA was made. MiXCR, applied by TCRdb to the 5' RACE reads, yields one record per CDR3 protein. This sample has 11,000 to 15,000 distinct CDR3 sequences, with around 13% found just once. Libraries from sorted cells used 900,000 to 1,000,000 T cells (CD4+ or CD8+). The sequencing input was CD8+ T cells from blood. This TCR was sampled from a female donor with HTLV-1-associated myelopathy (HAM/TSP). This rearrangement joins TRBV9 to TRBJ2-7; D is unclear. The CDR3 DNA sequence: TGTGCCAGCAGCGTAGATGGGGTCGGAGAGCAGTACTTC. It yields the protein CASSVDGVGEQYF.